The clone carrying this T cell receptor (beta chain) was counted between two and nine times. This record comes from a study of CD4 and CD8 cells across lung adenocarcinoma regions. The patients had localized lung adenocarcinoma, a non-small cell subtype. The CDR3 loop spans 17 amino acids. Trimming removed 6 bases from V and 0 bases from J, with 20 bases in between. CDR1 is MNHNS and CDR2 is SASEGT in the germline V gene. TCRdb redid the calling of the PCR reads with MiXCR, one entry per CDR3 protein. The data show some 3,100 distinct CDR3 sequences, roughly 60% seen once. The sequence came from a female donor with lung adenocarcinoma. The CD4 and CD8 labels of this study may be unreliable. The sequencing sample was made of CD8+ T cells from the margin of a lung tumor. The gene calls are TRBV6-1 and TRBJ1-2; no reliable D call. CDR3 amino acids: CASSFTVFFTANYGYTF. DNA of the CDR3: TGTGCCAGCAGCTTTACAGTATTCTTTACGGCTAACTATGGCTACACCTTC.